The clone carrying this T cell receptor beta chain appeared a few times. No antigen is known for it. Trimming removed 0 bases from V and 3 bases from J; junction bases left unmatched: 4. Per the germline V gene, CDR1 is LGHNA and CDR2 is YSLEER. The CDR3 totals 17 residues. This sample was taken from a study of T-cell memory formation after mild COVID-19. Findings and caveats of the study: Clones shrinking from day 15 to 85 showed even CD4/CD8 mixes; later expanders tilted CD4+.

TCRdb independently ran MiXCR on the 5' RACE reads; one entry per CDR3 protein. The sample carries 58,000 or so distinct CDR3 sequences, around a quarter recorded once. Sequences were obtained from PBMCs or a T cell subset sorted from them (not recorded which). This TCR was sampled from a man younger than 35 who had mild COVID-19 (a few samples of this study predate the infection). Cell type and time point are not known. The chain has TRBV4-3 and TRBJ2-3; 12 bases map to TRBD2. CDR3 nucleotide sequence: TGCGCCAGCAGCCAAGAACTAGCGGGGGGCCCGACAGATACGCAGTATTTT. Translated: CASSQELAGGPTDTQYF.